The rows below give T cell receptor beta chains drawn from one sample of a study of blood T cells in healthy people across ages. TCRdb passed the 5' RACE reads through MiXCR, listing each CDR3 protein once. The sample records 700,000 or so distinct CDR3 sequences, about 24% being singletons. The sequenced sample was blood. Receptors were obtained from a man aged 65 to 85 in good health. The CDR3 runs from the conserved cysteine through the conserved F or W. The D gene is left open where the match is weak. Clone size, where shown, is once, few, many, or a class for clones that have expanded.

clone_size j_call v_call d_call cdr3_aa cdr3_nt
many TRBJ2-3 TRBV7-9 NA CASSLGATGSRTDTQYF TGTGCCAGCAGCTTAGGGGCAACAGGGTCCCGCACAGATACGCAGTATTTT
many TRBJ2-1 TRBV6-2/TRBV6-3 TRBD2 CASSYGTSGNNEQFF TGTGCCAGCAGTTACGGGACTAGCGGAAACAATGAGCAGTTCTTC
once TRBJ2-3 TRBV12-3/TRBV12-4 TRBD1 CAGSKGTGGYTDTQYF TGTGCCGGCAGTAAAGGGACAGGGGGATACACAGATACGCAGTATTTT
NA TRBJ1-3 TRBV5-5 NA CASSTDPSGNTIYF TGTGCCAGCAGCACCGACCCCTCTGGAAACACCATATATTTT
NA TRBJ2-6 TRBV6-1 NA CASSVISVSGANVLTF TGTGCCAGCAGTGTTATCTCTGTTTCTGGGGCCAACGTCCTGACTTTC
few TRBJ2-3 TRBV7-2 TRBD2 CASSLARGEGMVTQYF TGTGCCAGCAGCTTAGCCCGGGGGGAGGGGATGGTTACGCAGTATTTT
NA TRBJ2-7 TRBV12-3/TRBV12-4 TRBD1 CASTRGTGFFVQYF TGTGCCAGCACCCGGGGGACAGGCTTTTTTGTGCAGTACTTC
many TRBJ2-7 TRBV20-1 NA CSARDTADYYEQYF TGCAGTGCTAGAGATACAGCGGACTACTACGAGCAGTACTTC
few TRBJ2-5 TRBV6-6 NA CASSYPVGVVGETQYF TGTGCCAGCAGTTATCCGGTCGGGGTGGTGGGAGAGACCCAGTACTTC
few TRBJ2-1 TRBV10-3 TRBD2 CAIRAAGDSYNEQFF TGTGCCATCAGGGCAGCGGGAGACTCCTACAATGAGCAGTTCTTC